Listed below are T cell receptor beta chains from one sample, sequenced in a study of cytomegalovirus exposure and HLA in healthy donors. Only in-frame clones appear in the TCRdb table, and some are missing; sequencing was by immunoSEQ multiplex PCR. The sample yields more than 110,000 clones, just under 85% seen once. Sequencing input: PBMCs. The receptors were gathered from a man aged 35 to 55 in good health and CMV-seropositive. Both conserved end residues are part of each CDR3. A D gene is named only where the DNA matches it firmly. Some rows have no size entry. The others give once, few or many, or a class for an expanded clone.

v_gene	abundance	j_gene	d_gene	CDR3nt	CDR3aa
TRBV18	-	TRBJ2-7	-	TGTGCCAGCTCACCTCCCTCCTTCTACGAGCAGTACTTC	CASSPPSFYEQYF
TRBV5-1	-	TRBJ1-2	TRBD1	TGCGCCAGCAGCTTTGGGACAGCTTACTATGGCTACACCTTC	CASSFGTAYYGYTF
TRBV7-9	-	TRBJ2-7	TRBD1	TGTGCCAGCAGCCAATTCGGGGACAGGCACTACGAGCAGTACTTC	CASSQFGDRHYEQYF
TRBV6-6	-	TRBJ2-7	-	TGTGCCAGCAGTTACCTCACAGTTAGAAGCTACGAGCAGTACTTC	CASSYLTVRSYEQYF
TRBV11-3	-	TRBJ2-7	-	TGTGCCAGCAGCTTAGCTTCCGCCTACGAGCAGTACTTC	CASSLASAYEQYF
TRBV2	few	TRBJ1-3	-	TGTGCCAGCGACAGACCGAGCTCTGGAAACACCATATATTTT	CASDRPSSGNTIYF
TRBV5-1	once	TRBJ2-7	-	TGCGCCAGCAGCCCCGCGAACACGGGACACAACTACGAGCAGTACTTC	CASSPANTGHNYEQYF
TRBV7-2	-	TRBJ1-2	TRBD1	TGTGCCAGCAGACGGCCAGGACAGGCATGGTATGGCTACACCTTC	CASRRPGQAWYGYTF
TRBV7-9	once	TRBJ1-2	-	TGTGCCAGCAGCAGAGCAGGGACGGGGGATTATGGCTACACCTTC	CASSRAGTGDYGYTF
TRBV5-1	few	TRBJ1-1	-	TGCGCCAGCAGCTTGGGACAGGAGAACACTGAAGCTTTCTTT	CASSLGQENTEAFF
TRBV2	-	TRBJ2-4	-	TGTGCCAGCAATAGGGGGAGCATTACCATTCAGTACTTC	CASNRGSITIQYF
TRBV28	-	TRBJ1-2	-	TGTGCCAGCAGGCGCGGGGGGGACTATGGCTACACCTTC	CASRRGGDYGYTF
TRBV27	-	TRBJ2-3	-	TGTGCCAGCAGTTTCTACTTTCTAGGCACAGATACGCAGTATTTT	CASSFYFLGTDTQYF
TRBV5-4	-	TRBJ1-4	TRBD1	TGTGCCAGCAGCTCCCGACAGGGAGATGAAAAACTGTTTTTT	CASSSRQGDEKLFF
TRBV9	once	TRBJ2-1	-	TGTGCCAGCAGCGACCGAGGGGCCTTCGGGGGAGATGAGCAGTTCTTC	CASSDRGAFGGDEQFF
TRBV10-1	-	TRBJ2-2	-	TGCGCCAGCAGTGAGGCTGGCTCGAACACCGGGGAGCTGTTTTTT	CASSEAGSNTGELFF
TRBV4-1	-	TRBJ2-7	-	TGCGCCAGCAGTCCTAAAACTAGTTCCTACGAGCAGTACTTC	CASSPKTSSYEQYF
TRBV6-6	-	TRBJ2-1	TRBD2	TGTGCCAGCTACCGGATACTAGCGGGAGAGGGGGATGAGCAGTTCTTC	CASYRILAGEGDEQFF
TRBV5-1	-	TRBJ2-3	TRBD1	TGCGCCAGCAGCCCGGACAGGGGGACAGATACGCAGTATTTT	CASSPDRGTDTQYF
TRBV6-5	-	TRBJ1-5	-	TGTGCCAGCAGTCGGTTTCCCTCATTCGATCAGCCCCAGCATTTT	CASSRFPSFDQPQHF
TRBV7-9	-	TRBJ1-1	-	TGTGCTGTCACAAAGACTGAAGCTTTCTTT	CAVTKTEAFF
TRBV19	-	TRBJ2-1	-	TGTGCCAGTAGTATAGGGTCGAGCTCCTACAATGAGCAGTTCTTC	CASSIGSSSYNEQFF
TRBV7-8	-	TRBJ2-5	TRBD1	TGTGCCAGCAGCCTAGACAGGGCATCAGAGACCCAGTACTTC	CASSLDRASETQYF
TRBV9	-	TRBJ2-7	TRBD1	TGTGCCAGCAGCGTAGGAAGGGGGCCTTCCTACGAGCAGTACTTC	CASSVGRGPSYEQYF
TRBV7-3	-	TRBJ2-3	-	TGTGCCAGCAGCTTAACGGCGGCAGTGACAGATACGCAGTATTTT	CASSLTAAVTDTQYF
TRBV7-3	-	TRBJ2-1	-	TGTGCCAGCAGCTTAGGGTTTGGGGGCTGGACCCCGGGTGAGCAGTTCTTC	CASSLGFGGWTPGEQFF
TRBV5-4	-	TRBJ2-1	TRBD2	TGTGCCAGCAGCTTGCCCAGCGGGGGGGTTGGGAATGAGCAGTTCTTC	CASSLPSGGVGNEQFF
TRBV30	-	TRBJ2-1	-	TGTGCCTCCTACAGGAAGGGCGGTTCCCCAAATGAGCAGTTCTTC	CASYRKGGSPNEQFF
TRBV13	few	TRBJ2-5	-	TGTGCCAGCAGCTACGACAGGAGACAAGAGACCCAGTACTTC	CASSYDRRQETQYF
TRBV5-1	-	TRBJ2-1	TRBD1	TGCGCCAGCAGCTTGGGGACAGGGGCGTACAATGAGCAGTTCTTC	CASSLGTGAYNEQFF
TRBV27	-	TRBJ2-2	TRBD2	TGTGCCAGCAGTTGGGGGAGGGCTCCCCCCGGGGAGCTGTTTTTT	CASSWGRAPPGELFF
TRBV19	-	TRBJ1-2	TRBD1	TGTGCCAGTAGTATTTGGACAGGGCGCTACACCTTC	CASSIWTGRYTF
TRBV5-1	-	TRBJ2-3	-	TGCGCCAGCAGCTTGTACCGGGGGGCGCGCACAGATACGCAGTATTTT	CASSLYRGARTDTQYF
TRBV2	-	TRBJ2-5	-	TGTGCCAGCAGTTACAGGAGCCAAGAGACCCAGTACTTC	CASSYRSQETQYF
TRBV7-9	-	TRBJ2-7	TRBD2	TGTTCCAGCAGCCAACTAGCGGGGGGAATCGACGAGCAGTACTTC	CSSSQLAGGIDEQYF
TRBV5-4	-	TRBJ2-7	-	TGTGCCAGCAGCTTCTTCACAGGGTCCTACGAGCAGTACTTC	CASSFFTGSYEQYF
TRBV27	-	TRBJ1-2	-	TGTGCCAGCACCCAACGGAGGGAACTTGGGGGCTACACCTTC	CASTQRRELGGYTF
TRBV14	-	TRBJ1-3	TRBD1	TGTGCCAGCAGCCCCGGGACAGTCTCTGGAAACACCATATATTTT	CASSPGTVSGNTIYF
TRBV11-3	-	TRBJ2-2	TRBD1	TGTGCCAGCAGCTCTAGAAACAGGGGGAACACCGGGGAGCTGTTTTTT	CASSSRNRGNTGELFF
TRBV6-1	-	TRBJ2-1	-	TGTGCCAGCAGTGATCGGGGGGCGAGTTACAATGAGCAGTTCTTC	CASSDRGASYNEQFF
TRBV19	few	TRBJ1-5	TRBD1	TGTGCCAGTAGTATTTTGACAGGGGGTCCGTCCAACGATCAGCCCCAGCATTTT	CASSILTGGPSNDQPQHF
TRBV6-4	-	TRBJ2-3	-	TGTGCCAGCAGTGACTCTAGCGGAGGGGGCACAGATACGCAGTATTTT	CASSDSSGGGTDTQYF
TRBV7-9	-	TRBJ2-5	-	TGTGCCAGCAGAACAGGGAAAGAGACCCAGTACTTC	CASRTGKETQYF
TRBV10-1	-	TRBJ1-1	TRBD1	TGCGCCAGCAGGGGGGACAGGGATGGAACTGAAGCTTTCTTT	CASRGDRDGTEAFF
TRBV9	-	TRBJ2-1	TRBD2	TGTGCCAGCAGCGAATCCCTGGGACTAGCGGGTTACAATGAGCAGTTCTTC	CASSESLGLAGYNEQFF
TRBV2	many	TRBJ1-5	-	TGTGCCAGCAGTGAATGGGGGGAAGGTCAGCCCCAGCATTTT	CASSEWGEGQPQHF
TRBV29-1	-	TRBJ2-5	-	TGCAGCGTTGAAGATGGCCTGACTTGGAAGACCCAGTACTTC	CSVEDGLTWKTQYF
TRBV5-1	-	TRBJ2-3	-	TGCGCCAGCAGCTTGGCAGGGAGCACAGATACGCAGTATTTT	CASSLAGSTDTQYF
TRBV5-1	-	TRBJ1-6	TRBD1	TGCGCCAGCAGCGTCGGACAGGGGGCTGATTCACCCCTCCACTTT	CASSVGQGADSPLHF
TRBV7-9	-	TRBJ1-6	-	TGTGCCAGCAGGCCTCAGGGCCAGAGATATAATTCACCCCTCCACTTT	CASRPQGQRYNSPLHF
TRBV2	-	TRBJ1-1	-	TGTGCCAGCAGTGGCTCAGTTGAAGCTTTCTTT	CASSGSVEAFF
TRBV5-4	-	TRBJ1-1	-	TGTGCCAGCAGCTTGGTAGTGACAGGATATATGAACACTGAAGCTTTCTTT	CASSLVVTGYMNTEAFF